The 21 T cell receptor beta chains reported below all come from one sample, sequenced in a study of blood T cell repertoires in COVID-19. TCRdb's table, derived via immunoSEQ multiplex PCR, lists solely in-frame clones and lacks some. Here the sample spans roughly 200,000 clones, 76% being singletons. The sequenced material came from peripheral blood. The receptors shown here come from a woman between 50 and 59 years old with active or convalescent COVID-19.

This clone has just a few counts. The chain combines TRBV7-2 with TRBJ2-7; 10 positions match TRBD1. Germline CDR1 and CDR2: SGHTA and FQGNSA. J gave up 6 bases and V 5 bases, and 16 bases lay outside the gene matches. The CDR3 is 17 amino acids. CDR3 loop: CASSLTPGQGVACEQYF. Here the CDR3 DNA reads TGTGCCAGCAGCCTTACGCCCGGACAGGGGGTGGCTTGCGAGCAGTACTTC.

The V and J genes are TRBV4-1 and TRBJ1-2; 8 bases align to TRBD1. Germline V gene sequence: CDR1 MGHRA, CDR2 YSYEKL. This CDR3 comprises 14 residues. Losses at the gene ends were 1 base for V and 7 bases for J; bases not matched to a gene: 5. The CDR3 sequence: CASSQGDRGGGYTF. CDR3 nucleotide sequence: TGCGCCAGCAGCCAAGGCGACAGGGGTGGTGGCTACACCTTC.

In regard to this clone: The junction departs from germline at one end; a sequencing error may be responsible. V is TRBV4-3 and J is TRBJ2-7, with D possibly being TRBD1 (7 bases). Germline V gene sequence: CDR1 LGHNA, CDR2 YSLEER. The CDR3 runs to 14 residues. The CDR3 nucleotides are TGCGCCAGCAGCCGCGGGACAGCTTACTACGAGCGGTACTTC. Its translation: CASSRGTAYYERYF.

This rearrangement joins TRBV9 to TRBJ2-2, with D uncertain. The CDR3 is made up of 14 amino acids. V shed 0 bases and J shed 6 bases, with 9 bases lying between them. Germline V CDR1 and CDR2: SGDLS, YYNGEE. CDR3 sequence reads: CASSVVSGAGELFF. CDR3 bases: TGTGCCAGCAGCGTAGTATCGGGTGCCGGGGAGCTGTTTTTT.

This clone was counted a few times. Other DNA sequences in the sample encode the same CDR3. The chain couples TRBV7-2 to TRBJ2-3; 8 nucleotides match TRBD2. Germline V gene sequence: CDR1 SGHTA, CDR2 FQGNSA. The CDR3 consists of 15 residues. Trimming at V came to 3 bases and at J to 1 base, leaving 3 bases not matched to a gene. CDR3 loop: CASSFRAGGTDTQYF. The CDR3 DNA is TGTGCCAGCAGCTTCCGAGCGGGAGGCACAGATACGCAGTATTTT.

The genes are TRBV13 and TRBJ2-3; D might be TRBD1 (5 bases). V was shortened by 5 bases and J by 5 bases, with 11 bases between the two germline ends. This CDR3 region has 13 residues. Germline CDR1 PRHDT, CDR2 FYEKMQ (reference sequence). Here the CDR3 reads CASSMGPRDTQYF. In DNA, the CDR3 is TGTGCCAGCAGCATGGGGCCGCGAGATACGCAGTATTTT.

The chain employs TRBV5-4 and TRBJ2-5; D may be TRBD1 (6 bases). Trimming cost V 3 bases and J 1 base, with 13 bases left between them. There are 15 residues in the CDR3. Germline V gene sequence: CDR1 SGHNT, CDR2 YYREEE (reference sequence). The CDR3 loop reads CASSSPKDSQETQYF. In DNA, the CDR3 is TGTGCCAGCAGCTCGCCGAAGGACAGCCAAGAGACCCAGTACTTC.

The chain combines TRBV4-2 with TRBJ1-5; D is uncertain. Germline-derived CDR1 and CDR2 are LGHNA and YNFKEQ. The CDR3 covers 14 residues. Trimming took off 4 bases at V and 1 base at J, with 8 bases between the two ends. The CDR3: CASSPPGSNQPQHF. In DNA, the CDR3 is TGTGCCAGCAGCCCTCCGGGGAGCAATCAGCCCCAGCATTTT.

This clone was observed a few times. CDR3 residues: CASSEVQGGEEKLFF. CDR3 nucleotides: TGTGCCAGCAGCGAAGTCCAGGGGGGCGAGGAAAAACTGTTTTTT. J is TRBJ1-4 and V is TRBV4-2; 7 bases line up with TRBD1. Germline values: CDR1 LGHNA, CDR2 YNFKEQ. V shed 5 bases, J shed 8 bases, and the junction held 11 bases outside the gene matches. The CDR3 runs to 15 residues.

V is TRBV7-3 and J is TRBJ1-6; tentatively, D is TRBD1 (5 bases). Between the trimmed V and J ends, which lost 5 bases and 9 bases, there was a span of 14 bases. Germline lookup yields CDR1 SGHTA and CDR2 FQGTGA. CDR3 length equals 14 residues. CDR3: CASSPRGGGSPLHF. The CDR3 nucleotides are TGTGCCAGCAGCCCCCGCGGGGGGGGTTCACCCCTCCACTTT.

This chain links TRBV2 with TRBJ1-6; 9 nucleotides align to TRBD1. With V trimmed by 6 bases and J by 7 bases, 4 bases remained unmatched. Germline values: CDR1 SNHLY, CDR2 FYNNEI. This CDR3 has 14 amino acids. CDR3 nucleotides: TGTGCCAGCAGCAGGACAGGGGACAATTCACCCCTCCACTTT. It translates to CASSRTGDNSPLHF.

V is TRBV9 and J is TRBJ2-7; 9 bases are shared with TRBD1. CDR1 is SGDLS and CDR2 is YYNGEE in the germline V gene. This CDR3 has 14 amino acids. The ends lost 7 bases at V and 5 bases at J; junction bases unmatched: 10. For the CDR3, the DNA is TGTGCCAGCGGATACCCGACAGGGGGGGACGAGCAGTACTTC. Encoded protein: CASGYPTGGDEQYF. The full variable domain, completed using reference TRBV9 and TRBJ2-7, is DSGVTQTPKHLITATGQRVTLRCSPRSGDLSVYWYQQSLDQGLQFLIQYYNGEERAKGNILERFSAQQFPDLHSELNLSSLELGDSALYFCASGYPTGGDEQYFGPGTRLTVT.

The chain combines TRBV7-3 with TRBJ1-2, with TRBD1 matching 8 bases. CDR3 size: 13 residues. Germline CDR1 reads SGHTA; CDR2 reads FQGTGA. After removal of 2 bases from V and 6 bases from J, the junction contained 2 bases not matched to a gene. This chain's CDR3 is CASSLGQGDGYTF. The CDR3 DNA reads TGTGCCAGCAGCTTAGGACAGGGAGATGGCTACACCTTC.

V and J are TRBV9 and TRBJ1-4; 9 nucleotides line up with TRBD1. The V gene's germline CDR1 is SGDLS and CDR2 YYNGEE. The CDR3 sequence is 14 residues long. Trimming at V came to 3 bases and at J to 6 bases, leaving 3 bases not matched to a gene. The CDR3 here is CASSGGQGYEKLFF. The CDR3 DNA reads as TGTGCCAGCAGCGGCGGACAGGGGTATGAAAAACTGTTTTTT. Together with reference TRBV9 and TRBJ1-4, the CDR3 gives the full variable domain: DSGVTQTPKHLITATGQRVTLRCSPRSGDLSVYWYQQSLDQGLQFLIQYYNGEERAKGNILERFSAQQFPDLHSELNLSSLELGDSALYFCASSGGQGYEKLFFGSGTQLSVL.

This sequence joins TRBV27 and TRBJ1-1; 9 bases align to TRBD1. The CDR3 runs 13 residues. Unmatched junction bases numbered 3, after V lost 10 bases and J lost 0 bases. Germline V gives CDR1 MNHEY, CDR2 SMNVEV (reference sequence). CDR3 nucleotide sequence: TGTGCCACCACAGGGGGCCTGAACACTGAAGCTTTCTTT. It yields the protein CATTGGLNTEAFF.

The chain combines TRBV19 with TRBJ2-7; 8 bases are shared with TRBD2. Germline loops: CDR1 LNHDA, CDR2 SQIVND (reference sequence). CDR3 length: 15 amino acids. V trimming: 2 bases; J trimming: 2 bases; junction bases outside the gene matches: 5. Written as DNA, the CDR3 is TGTGCCAGTAGTATAAGGAGCGGGAGTGCCTACGAGCAGTACTTC. Protein: CASSIRSGSAYEQYF.

The chain uses TRBV7-2 and TRBJ1-1, with TRBD1 matching over 7 bases. Germline CDR1 reads SGHTA; CDR2 reads FQGNSA. This CDR3 has 15 amino acids. The V segment lost 3 bases and the J segment 1 base; nucleotides outside the gene matches: 5. The CDR3 spells CASSLHGQENTEAFF. The CDR3 region has the DNA TGTGCCAGCAGCTTGCACGGACAGGAGAACACTGAAGCTTTCTTT.

The chain joins TRBV7-2 to TRBJ1-4, with D tentatively TRBD1 (6 bases). The CDR3 runs 14 residues. Per the germline V gene, CDR1 is SGHTA and CDR2 is FQGNSA. Deletions cut 5 bases from V and 8 bases from J, with 15 bases between. DNA for the CDR3: TGTGCCAGCAGCCCGGACAGCAATGGGGAAAAACTGTTTTTT. Translated, it gives CASSPDSNGEKLFF.

This chain connects TRBV5-1 to TRBJ2-1, with D possibly TRBD1 on 5 matching bases. The germline V and J ends were trimmed by 1 base and 6 bases, with 11 bases remaining between them. The CDR3 has 14 amino acids. CDR1 and CDR2 from the germline V gene are SGHRS and YFSETQ. The CDR3 DNA sequence: TGCGCCAGCAGCTTGCAGGGCCCAGCCAATGAGCAGTTCTTC. This gives the protein CASSLQGPANEQFF.

This chain joins TRBV28 and TRBJ2-3; 8 nucleotides match TRBD2. The trim removed 0 bases at V and 4 bases at J, leaving 9 bases unmatched. The CDR3 contains 17 residues. Germline CDR1 is MDHEN and CDR2 is SYDVKM. As DNA, the CDR3 is TGTGCCAGCAGTTTATGGCGAAGCGGGAGTTCCGCAGATACGCAGTATTTT. It specifies CASSLWRSGSSADTQYF.

The gene calls are TRBV6-6 and TRBJ2-2, with 8 nucleotides matching TRBD1. Germline lookup yields CDR1 MNHNY and CDR2 SVGAGI (reference sequence). This CDR3 has 15 residues. Losses at the gene ends were 5 bases for V and 5 bases for J; bases not matched to a gene: 7. The CDR3 nucleotides are TGTGCCAGCAGTGCGGACAGGGCAGGGACCGGGGAGCTGTTTTTT. Encoded protein: CASSADRAGTGELFF.